One T cell receptor (beta chain) is described in this entry. CDR3 length equals 14 residues. CDR1 and CDR2 from the germline V gene are LNHDA and SQIVND (reference sequence). After removal of 2 bases from V and 5 bases from J, the junction contained 3 bases not matched to a gene. Study processing details: The assay estimated nucleated cells by amplifying reference gene primers. This table comes from immunoSEQ multiplex PCR, and its TCRdb copy is limited to in-frame clones, with some not included. V, J and clone size derive from that table, while D and trimming were established from the DNA sequence. The sample yields about 270,000 clones, more than 80% seen once. In assigning cohorts, the study relied on participant-reported clinical history. This specimen comes from a study of blood T cell repertoires in COVID-19.

The chain carries TRBV19 and TRBJ1-5; TRBD1 matches 7 bases. The sequence came from a woman aged 25-40 years with acute COVID-19. Specimen: PBMCs or T cells enriched from blood (not recorded which). Here the CDR3 DNA reads TGTGCCAGTAGTATACGTCAGGGGGATCAGCCCCAGCATTTT. It codes for CASSIRQGDQPQHF. The variable domain in full, completed from reference TRBV19 and TRBJ1-5, reads DGGITQSPKYLFRKEGQNVTLSCEQNLNHDAMYWYRQDPGQGLRLIYYSQIVNDFQKGDIAEGYSVSREKKESFPLTVTSAQKNPTAFYLCASSIRQGDQPQHFGDGTRLSIL.